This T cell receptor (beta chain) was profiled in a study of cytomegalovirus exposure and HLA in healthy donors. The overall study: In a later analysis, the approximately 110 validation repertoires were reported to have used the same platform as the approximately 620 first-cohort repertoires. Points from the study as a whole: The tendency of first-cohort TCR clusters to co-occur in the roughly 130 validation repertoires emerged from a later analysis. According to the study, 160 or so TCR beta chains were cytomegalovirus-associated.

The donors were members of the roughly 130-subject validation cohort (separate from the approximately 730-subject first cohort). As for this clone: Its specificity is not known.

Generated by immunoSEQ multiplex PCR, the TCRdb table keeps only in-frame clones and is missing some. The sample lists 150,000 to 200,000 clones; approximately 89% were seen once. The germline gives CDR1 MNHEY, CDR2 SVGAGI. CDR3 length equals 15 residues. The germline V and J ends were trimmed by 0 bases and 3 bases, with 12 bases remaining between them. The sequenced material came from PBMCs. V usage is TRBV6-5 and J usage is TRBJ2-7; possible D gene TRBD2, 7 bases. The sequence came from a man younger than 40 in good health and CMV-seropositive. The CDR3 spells CASSYSLGGHYEQYF. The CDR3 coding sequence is TGTGCCAGCAGTTACTCGCTCGGGGGGCACTACGAGCAGTACTTC.